This T cell receptor beta chain is from a study of blood T cell repertoires in COVID-19. Study-wide background: Whether acute or convalescent, the COVID-19 samples came from the United States, Italy and Spain. Sources were T cells, B-cell-depleted T cells, or PBMCs; the material itself was cDNA or gDNA.

In the original analysis: From reference gene primer amplification, estimates of nucleated cell counts were derived. Generated by immunoSEQ multiplex PCR, the TCRdb table keeps only in-frame clones and is missing some. The DNA gave D and trimming, while V, J and clone size come from that table. This sample has around 250,000 clones, with approximately 86% found just once. The junction had 6 bases not matched to a gene; V was cut back by 2 bases and J by 2 bases. CDR1 is SGHRS and CDR2 is YFSETQ in the germline V gene. The CDR3 has 15 amino acids. The chain joins TRBV5-1 to TRBJ1-2; 7 positions match TRBD1. This TCR was recovered from a woman in her late teens or twenties with acute or convalescent COVID-19. The source material was peripheral blood. CDR3 loop: CASSFPTGWNYGYTF. The CDR3 DNA sequence: TGCGCCAGCAGCTTCCCGACAGGGTGGAACTATGGCTACACCTTC. The variable domain in full, completed from reference TRBV5-1 and TRBJ1-2, reads KAGVTQTPRYLIKTRGQQVTLSCSPISGHRSVSWYQQTPGQGLQFLFEYFSETQRNKGNFPGRFSGRQFSNSRSEMNVSTLELGDSALYLCASSFPTGWNYGYTFGSGTRLTVV.